This TCR beta chain was identified in a study of T cells in Graves' hyperthyroidism and ophthalmopathy. TCR beta CDR3 regions were amplified from RNA. In the first-round RT-PCR of the TCR CDR3, the HTBI primer set was used. One entry per CDR3 protein, called by TCRdb with MiXCR from the multiplex PCR reads. Here the sample spans fewer than 250,000 distinct CDR3 sequences, about a sixth being singletons. On this clonotype: Germline and junction disagree at one end, which may indicate a read error.

The clonotype comes from a young woman with Graves' ophthalmopathy. What was sequenced was blood.

The CDR3 nucleotides are TGCAGCGTTGAGGATCCACCTCACTACGAGCAGCACTTC. Protein product: CSVEDPPHYEQHF. This chain uses TRBV29-1 with TRBJ2-7, with D unresolved. The CDR3 length is 13 residues. Per germline, CDR1 SQVTM and CDR2 ANQGSEA.